The 15 T cell receptor beta chains below come from one sample, sequenced in a study of cytomegalovirus exposure and HLA in healthy donors. This PCR relied on a set of 60 Vbeta primers and 13 Jbeta primers. TCRdb keeps only in-frame clones here, not all; method: immunoSEQ multiplex PCR. The top ten hold 1.3% to 1.5% of the sample, which has about 160,000 clones, approximately 73% seen once. The sequenced sample consisted of PBMCs. These receptors originate from a man between 50 and 59 years old in good health and CMV-seronegative.

The chain links TRBV15 to TRBJ2-5; 10 positions agree with TRBD1. CDR1 and CDR2 from the germline V gene are LNHNV and YYDKDF (reference sequence). The CDR3 covers 14 residues. Trimming took 5 bases from V and 5 from J; bases not matched to a gene: 5. DNA for the CDR3: TGTGCCACCAGCGGGGGGGGACAGGGGGAGACCCAGTACTTC. Its translation is CATSGGGQGETQYF.

This clone was counted between two and nine times. This chain joins TRBV5-1 and TRBJ1-5; the D is unclear. Per germline, CDR1 SGHRS and CDR2 YFSETQ. This CDR3 contains 15 residues. V was cut by 0 bases and J by 7 bases, with 14 bases left in between. CDR3 coding DNA: TGCGCCAGCAGCTTGGATCCTCAGACCAGGCAGCCCCAGCATTTT. Amino acids: CASSLDPQTRQPQHF.

This chain joins TRBV5-4 and TRBJ1-2; unclear D gene. CDR3 size: 13 residues. The V end lost 4 bases, the J end lost 5 bases, and 12 bases lay between the germline ends. Germline-derived CDR1 and CDR2 are SGHNT and YYREEE (reference sequence). The chain's CDR3 is CASSDPGGYGYTF. In DNA, the CDR3 is TGTGCCAGCAGCGATCCCGGTGGTTATGGCTACACCTTC. The entire variable domain, with the rest obtained from reference TRBV5-4 and TRBJ1-2, is as follows: ETGVTQSPTHLIKTRGQQVTLRCSSQSGHNTVSWYQQALGQGPQFIFQYYREEENGRGNFPPRFSGLQFPNYSSELNVNALELDDSALYLCASSDPGGYGYTFGSGTRLTVV.

This chain connects TRBV19 to TRBJ1-2; D is possibly TRBD1 (6 bases). The CDR3 runs to 14 residues. Trimming stripped 3 bases from V and 5 bases from J, with 13 bases between. From germline, CDR1 is LNHDA and CDR2 SQIVND (reference sequence). The CDR3 region has the DNA TGTGCCAGTAGTATTACGAACAGGGAGTATGGCTACACCTTC. It encodes CASSITNREYGYTF.

This chain connects TRBV19 to TRBJ1-4, with a weak D call TRBD1 (6 bases). V was pared by 5 bases and J by 2 bases, with 12 bases between. The CDR3 has 15 residues. The V gene's germline CDR1 is LNHDA and CDR2 SQIVND (reference sequence). The CDR3 here is CASSPNRVTNEKLFF. The CDR3 coding sequence is TGTGCCAGTAGTCCGAACAGGGTTACTAATGAAAAACTGTTTTTT.

This chain uses TRBV15 with TRBJ2-5; 9 nucleotides match TRBD1. Trimming removed 0 bases from V and 5 bases from J; junction bases left unmatched: 19. CDR1 is LNHNV, CDR2 YYDKDF, per germline (reference sequence). This CDR3 region has 20 residues. CDR3 amino acids: CATSRDGVQGAQRFGETQYF. The CDR3 region has the DNA TGTGCCACCAGCAGAGATGGCGTACAGGGGGCTCAAAGGTTTGGGGAGACCCAGTACTTC.

This sequence joins TRBV29-1 and TRBJ2-7; D is possibly TRBD1 (6 bases). V shed 0 bases and J shed 0 bases, with 12 bases lying between them. Germline V gene lookup returns CDR1 SQVTM and CDR2 ANQGSEA. CDR3 length equals 15 residues. The CDR3 nucleotides read TGCAGCGTTGAAGAAACAGGGTGGGACTCCTACGAGCAGTACTTC. This encodes CSVEETGWDSYEQYF.

The chain couples TRBV4-1 to TRBJ1-2, with 7 bases identical to TRBD1. Losses at the gene ends were 4 bases for V and 1 base for J; bases not matched to a gene: 3. Germline loops: CDR1 MGHRA, CDR2 YSYEKL. The CDR3 loop spans 14 amino acids. The CDR3 nucleotides read TGCGCCAGCAGCCTAGGGACAGATAACTATGGCTACACCTTC. This encodes CASSLGTDNYGYTF.

This chain links TRBV5-1 with TRBJ2-2; tentative D call: TRBD1 (6 bases). Germline V gene data show CDR1 as SGHRS and CDR2 as YFSETQ. The CDR3 sequence is 16 residues long. The V end lost 0 bases, the J end lost 4 bases, and 13 bases lay between the germline ends. The CDR3 is CASSLEGTRATGELFF. CDR3 DNA: TGCGCCAGCAGCTTGGAGGGGACAAGGGCCACCGGGGAGCTGTTTTTT.

V is TRBV7-2 and J is TRBJ1-3; TRBD1 matches at 10 bases. The V gene end was trimmed by 4 bases and the J gene end by 1 base; junction bases not matched to a gene: 7. CDR1 and CDR2 from the germline V gene are SGHTA and FQGNSA. CDR3 length: 17 residues. The CDR3 loop reads CASSYGGQGKSGNTIYF. The CDR3 region has the DNA TGTGCCAGCAGCTACGGGGGACAGGGGAAATCTGGAAACACCATATATTTT.

The chain recombines TRBV11-2 with TRBJ1-5; 12 nucleotides agree with TRBD1. The CDR3 has 17 amino acids. The V and J ends lost 1 base and 2 bases, in that order; junction bases with no gene match: 3. The V gene's germline CDR1 is SGHAT and CDR2 FQNNGV. As DNA, the CDR3 is TGTGCCAGCAGCTTAGTGGGACAGGGGGCCGGCAATCAGCCCCAGCATTTT. Translation gives CASSLVGQGAGNQPQHF.

The chain has TRBV6-1 and TRBJ2-3, with TRBD1 matching over 7 bases. CDR1 is MNHNS and CDR2 is SASEGT in the germline V gene. The CDR3 is 16 residues long. J was trimmed by 3 bases and V by 4 bases; bases with no gene match: 10. CDR3 nucleotide sequence: TGTGCCAGCAGTGCCCCAGGGGGAACAAGGACAGATACGCAGTATTTT. Its translation is CASSAPGGTRTDTQYF.

The rearrangement links TRBV6-1 to TRBJ2-7, with D unresolved. There are 11 residues in the CDR3. V was cut by 6 bases and J by 4 bases, with 7 bases left in between. Germline lookup yields CDR1 MNHNS and CDR2 SASEGT. CDR3 sequence: CASSGGYEQYF. The DNA for the CDR3 is TGTGCCAGCAGCGGCGGTTACGAGCAGTACTTC.

V gene TRBV5-1 combines with J gene TRBJ2-5, with 9 bases lining up with TRBD1. Germline CDR1 is SGHRS and CDR2 is YFSETQ. The ends lost 4 bases at V and 8 bases at J; junction bases unmatched: 6. There are 13 residues in the CDR3. The CDR3 DNA follows: TGCGCCAGCAGCAACGGGACAGGGTTAACCCAGTACTTC. Amino acids: CASSNGTGLTQYF.

This clone appeared a few times. The gene calls are TRBV7-2 and TRBJ2-7; no reliable D call. There are 13 residues in the CDR3. V shed 2 bases and J shed 2 bases, with 7 bases lying between them. Germline V CDR1 and CDR2: SGHTA, FQGNSA. CDR3: CASSLKFAYEQYF. CDR3 coding DNA: TGTGCCAGCAGCTTAAAATTCGCCTACGAGCAGTACTTC. Looking up the rest from reference TRBV7-2 and TRBJ2-7 gives the full variable domain: GAGVSQSPSNKVTEKGKDVELRCDPISGHTALYWYRQSLGQGLEFLIYFQGNSAPDKSGLPSDRFSAERTGGSVSTLTIQRTQQEDSAVYLCASSLKFAYEQYFGPGTRLTVT.